The entry that follows covers one T cell receptor beta chain sequence. Its antigen is unknown. The data originate from a study of CD8+ T cells in alopecia areata. Extracted RNA was reverse transcribed into cDNA, the sequencing template. TCRdb's table, derived via immunoSEQ multiplex PCR, lists solely in-frame clones and lacks some. Here the sample spans roughly 120,000 clones, roughly three fifths being singletons. Germline-derived CDR1 and CDR2 are ENHRY and SYGVKD. The CDR3 is 15 amino acids. Between the trimmed V and J ends, which lost 2 bases and 3 bases, there was a span of 14 bases. Study-wide findings and caveats: Many expanded lesional clones remained in scalp and blood on tofacitinib. In scalp samples, resident alphabeta T cells of normal skin are also sequenced. Under tofacitinib, fewer expanded CD8+ clones appeared among the top 100 scalp clones. As there was one nonresponder, how baseline CD8+ expansion relates to response remains uncertain.

Indicated treatment: oral pan-JAK inhibitor, 5-10 mg twice daily. This clonotype originated in a human donor with alopecia areata. Sequences were derived from CD8+ T cells sorted from blood, sampled at week 24, from a patient treated with tofacitinib. The chain links TRBV10-3 to TRBJ2-7; possibly TRBD1 for D (5 bases). The CDR3 reads CAISEMTTEIYEQYF. The CDR3 bases are TGTGCCATCAGTGAGATGACGACAGAAATCTACGAGCAGTACTTC.